The present TCR beta chain was sequenced within a study of blood T cell repertoires in COVID-19. As for the study in general: PBMCs, B-cell-depleted T cells, or T cells provided the cDNA or gDNA that made up the material.

As handled by the study authors: Amplified reference gene primers provided the basis for estimating nucleated cell counts. Sequencing used immunoSEQ multiplex PCR; TCRdb keeps in-frame clones, though not all of them. That table supplies the V and J calls and clone size; D and trimming were determined from the DNA. The data hold about 180,000 clones, with about 83% observed a single time. This clone was counted a single time. Sequences were obtained from peripheral blood. The clonotype comes from a woman in her 70s with COVID-19, enrolled during active disease.

The CDR3 reads CASSLGGDRANYGYTF. CDR3 nucleotide sequence: TGTGCCAGCAGCTTAGGCGGGGACAGAGCTAACTATGGCTACACCTTC. V and J are TRBV7-9 and TRBJ1-2, with 7 bases matching TRBD1. V lost 1 base and J lost 0; bases outside the gene matches: 5. This CDR3 contains 16 residues. Looked up from germline, CDR1 is SEHNR and CDR2 is FQNEAQ (reference sequence).